This record concerns one T cell receptor (beta chain) sequence. Antigen specificity is unknown. Produced via immunoSEQ multiplex PCR; TCRdb's table is partial and in-frame only. The sample lists around 1.4 million clones; about 98.5% were seen once. These data come from a study of shared clonotypes between healthy human individuals. Study-wide findings and caveats: Inspection by rarefaction showed sorted-subset sequencing to be incomplete despite large depth. Researchers found naive subsets generally carried larger estimated richness than memory subsets.

V lost 8 bases and J lost 6; bases outside the gene matches: 8. CDR3 length equals 14 residues. The V gene's germline CDR1 is SGHDN and CDR2 FVKESK. Sequencing input: naive CD4+ T cells sorted from blood. Noted subset: CD45RA+ positively selected. The chain links TRBV14 to TRBJ2-1; 9 bases line up with TRBD2. This TCR was sampled from a man aged 25 to 40 in good health. CDR3 in amino acids: CASRVAGDGNEQFF. The DNA of the CDR3 is TGTGCCAGCCGAGTAGCGGGAGACGGCAATGAGCAGTTCTTC.